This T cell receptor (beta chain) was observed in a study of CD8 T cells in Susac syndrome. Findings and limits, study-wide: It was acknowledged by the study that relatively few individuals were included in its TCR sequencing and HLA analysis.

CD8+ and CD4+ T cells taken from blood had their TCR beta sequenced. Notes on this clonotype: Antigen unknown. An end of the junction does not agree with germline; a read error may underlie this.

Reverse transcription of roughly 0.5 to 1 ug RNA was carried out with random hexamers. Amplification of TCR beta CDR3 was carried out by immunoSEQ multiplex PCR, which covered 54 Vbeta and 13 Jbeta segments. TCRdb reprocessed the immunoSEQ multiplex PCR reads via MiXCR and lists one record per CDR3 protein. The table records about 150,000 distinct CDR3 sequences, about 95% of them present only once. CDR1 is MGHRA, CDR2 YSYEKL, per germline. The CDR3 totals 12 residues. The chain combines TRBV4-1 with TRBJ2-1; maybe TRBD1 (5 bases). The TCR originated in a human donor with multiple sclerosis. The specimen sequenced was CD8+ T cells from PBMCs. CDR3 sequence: CASSQDYRQRTF. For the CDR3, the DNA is TGCGCCAGCAGCCAAGATTACAGGCAACGAACATTC.